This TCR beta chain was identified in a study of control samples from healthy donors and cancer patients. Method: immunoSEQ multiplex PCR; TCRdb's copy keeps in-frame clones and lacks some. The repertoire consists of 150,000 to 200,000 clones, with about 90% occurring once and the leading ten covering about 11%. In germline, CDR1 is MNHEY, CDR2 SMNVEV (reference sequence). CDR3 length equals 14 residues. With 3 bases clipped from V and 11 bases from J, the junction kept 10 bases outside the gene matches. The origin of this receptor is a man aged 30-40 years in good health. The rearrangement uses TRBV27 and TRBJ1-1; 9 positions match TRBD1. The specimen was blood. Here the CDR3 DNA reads TGTGCCAGCAGTTTCCGGGACAGGGAGAAGTACGCTTTCTTT. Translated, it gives CASSFRDREKYAFF.